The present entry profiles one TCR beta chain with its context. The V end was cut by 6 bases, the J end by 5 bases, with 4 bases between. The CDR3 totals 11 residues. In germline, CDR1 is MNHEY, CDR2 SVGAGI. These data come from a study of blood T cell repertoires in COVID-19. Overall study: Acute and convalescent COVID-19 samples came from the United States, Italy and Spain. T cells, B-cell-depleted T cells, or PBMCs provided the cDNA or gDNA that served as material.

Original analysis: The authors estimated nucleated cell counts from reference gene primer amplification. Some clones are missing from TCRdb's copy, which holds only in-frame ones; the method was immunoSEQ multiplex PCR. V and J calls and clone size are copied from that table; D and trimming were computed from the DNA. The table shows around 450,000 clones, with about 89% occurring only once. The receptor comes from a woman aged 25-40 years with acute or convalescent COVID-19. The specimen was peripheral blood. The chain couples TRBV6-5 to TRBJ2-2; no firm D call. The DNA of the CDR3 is TGTGCCAGCAGGGCAACCGGGGAGCTGTTTTTT. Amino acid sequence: CASRATGELFF.